This T cell receptor (beta chain) came from a study of cytomegalovirus exposure and HLA in healthy donors. Researchers ran the PCR with 60 Vbeta and 13 Jbeta primers. Repertoires were generated with immunoSEQ multiplex PCR, while TCRdb's copy carries only in-frame clones and drops some. This sample has over 150,000 clones, with roughly 80% found just once. Trimming left V 6 bases short and J 0 bases short, with 18 bases between. CDR3 length equals 17 residues. Germline CDR1 MNHEY, CDR2 SMNVEV (reference sequence). General observations from the study: Follow-up analysis later connected one missense variant in DCLRE1C with trimming of TCR beta V- and J-genes. When presence/absence was analysed, sequencing depth was taken to be roughly uniform across donors. The analysis excluded some indistinguishable V segments, including TRBV6-2 and TRBV6-3.

This clone was seen only a few times. The antigen remains undetermined. The clonotype was recovered from a man younger than 40 in good health and CMV-seronegative. The sample consisted of PBMCs. The chain is built from TRBV27 and TRBJ1-5; no definite D call. CDR3 coding DNA: TGTGCCAGCAGCCCCACTACCCAGCGGTATAGCAATCAGCCCCAGCATTTT. This encodes CASSPTTQRYSNQPQHF.